This T cell receptor beta chain emerged from a study of blood T cell repertoires in COVID-19. Study in general: Samples of COVID-19 (acute and convalescent) were obtained from the United States, Italy and Spain. PBMCs, B-cell-depleted T cells, or T cells were the source of the cDNA or gDNA that made up the material.

Original processing notes: By means of reference gene primer amplification, nucleated cell counts were estimated. Assay: immunoSEQ multiplex PCR; the TCRdb copy retains only in-frame clones and omits some. The V and J calls and clone size come from that table; D and trimming were worked out from the DNA. The table lists about 150,000 clones, more than 60% of them singletons, with 16% in the top ten. There are 16 residues in the CDR3. J gave up 6 bases and V 3 bases, and 13 bases lay outside the gene matches. CDR1 ENHRY and CDR2 SYGVKD come from the germline V gene. Material for sequencing was peripheral blood. This TCR was sampled from a man aged 45 to 65 with acute or convalescent COVID-19. The chain combines TRBV10-3 with TRBJ1-1; 7 nucleotides agree with TRBD1. In DNA, the CDR3 is TGTGCCATCAGTGACCTGGGTGGGACAGCCCTACCTGAAGCTTTCTTT. Translated: CAISDLGGTALPEAFF.